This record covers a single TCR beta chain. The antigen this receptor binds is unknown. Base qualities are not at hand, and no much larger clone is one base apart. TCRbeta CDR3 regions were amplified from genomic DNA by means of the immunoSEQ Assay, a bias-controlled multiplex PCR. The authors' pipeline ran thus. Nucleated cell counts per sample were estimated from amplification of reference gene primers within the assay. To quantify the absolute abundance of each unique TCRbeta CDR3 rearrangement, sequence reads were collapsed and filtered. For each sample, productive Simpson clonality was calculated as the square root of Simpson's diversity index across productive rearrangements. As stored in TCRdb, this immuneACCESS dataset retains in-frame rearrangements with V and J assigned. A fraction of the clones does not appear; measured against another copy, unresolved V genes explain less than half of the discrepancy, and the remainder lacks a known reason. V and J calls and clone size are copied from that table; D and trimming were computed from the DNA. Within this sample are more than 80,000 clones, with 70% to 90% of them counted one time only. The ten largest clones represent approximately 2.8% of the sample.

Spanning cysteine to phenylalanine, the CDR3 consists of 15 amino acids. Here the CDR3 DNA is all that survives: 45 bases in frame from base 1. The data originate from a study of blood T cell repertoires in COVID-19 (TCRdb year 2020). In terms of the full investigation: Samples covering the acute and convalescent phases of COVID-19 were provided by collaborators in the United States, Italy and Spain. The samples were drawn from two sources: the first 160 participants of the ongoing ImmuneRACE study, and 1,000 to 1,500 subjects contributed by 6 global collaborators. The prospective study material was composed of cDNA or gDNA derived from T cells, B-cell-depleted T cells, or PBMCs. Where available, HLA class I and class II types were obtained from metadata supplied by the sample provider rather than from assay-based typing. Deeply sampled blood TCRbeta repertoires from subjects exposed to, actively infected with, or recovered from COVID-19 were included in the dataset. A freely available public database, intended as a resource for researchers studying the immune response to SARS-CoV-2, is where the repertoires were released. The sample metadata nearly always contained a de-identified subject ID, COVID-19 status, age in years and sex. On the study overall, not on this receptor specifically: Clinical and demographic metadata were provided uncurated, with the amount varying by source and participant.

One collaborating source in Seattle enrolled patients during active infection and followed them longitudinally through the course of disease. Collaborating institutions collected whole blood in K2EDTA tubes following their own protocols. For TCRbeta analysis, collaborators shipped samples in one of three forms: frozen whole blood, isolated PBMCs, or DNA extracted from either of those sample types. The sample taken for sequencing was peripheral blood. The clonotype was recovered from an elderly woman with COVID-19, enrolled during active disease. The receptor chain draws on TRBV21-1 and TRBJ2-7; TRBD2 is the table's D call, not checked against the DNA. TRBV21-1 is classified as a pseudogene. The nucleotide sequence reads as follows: TGTGCCAGCAGGAAGGGGGAGGGAGGGATCGGCGAGCAGTACTTC. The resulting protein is CASRKGEGGIGEQYF.